The clone carrying this TCR beta chain was seen repeatedly, ten times or more. Trimming pared 3 bases from V and 7 bases from J, leaving 21 bases between. The CDR3 has 16 amino acids. The germline gives CDR1 SGHDN, CDR2 FVKESK. The entry originates in a study of blood T cells in healthy people across ages. For the second PCR, which ran for roughly 7 to 11 cycles, a sample-barcoded 5' primer and a J-beta primer mix were used. Each CDR3 protein is one row after TCRdb ran MiXCR on the 5' RACE reads. In the table there are 750,000 to 950,000 distinct CDR3 sequences, under 30% of which are singletons. The same sample was also used in a study of T cells of mothers and their children.

Material for sequencing was blood. This clonotype originated in a boy aged 5-17 years in good health. The J gene is TRBJ1-2, the V gene TRBV14, with a tentative D call TRBD1 (5 bases). CDR3: CASSHPNGTAATGYTF. The CDR3 DNA sequence: TGTGCCAGCAGCCATCCAAACGGGACGGCAGCAACTGGCTACACCTTC.